Here is one T cell receptor beta chain with its context. Listed TCR primers and previously described methods were used for bulk TCR libraries. One entry per CDR3 protein results from TCRdb running MiXCR on the PCR reads. Seen here are about 320,000 distinct CDR3 sequences, 24% observed once, and the top ten hold 0.74%. Naive CD8 T cells underwent sorting with the CD8+CD4-CCR7+CD45RA+ definition. The sample belongs to a study of molecular identifiers for immune sequencing clone quantification. Study background: In replicates, RNA from 20,000 or 100,000 naive CD8 cells was divided five ways and four parts were sequenced.

CDR1 is SQVTM and CDR2 is ANQGSEA in the germline V gene. CDR3 length: 15 residues. V shed 5 bases and J shed 2 bases, with 13 bases lying between them. This TCR derives from a human donor in good health. Some libraries in this study had Jurkat cell RNA spiked in. Sequencing was done on a sample of naive CD8+ T cells from blood, with Jurkat cell RNA spiked in. Subset reported: FACS-sorted CD8+CD4-CCR7+CD45RA+ naive T cells. The genes are TRBV29-1 and TRBJ2-6; a possible D gene is TRBD2 (7 bases). In DNA, the CDR3 is TGCAGCGTTTTGGGGGGGGCACCTGGGGCCAACGTCCTGACTTTC. Its protein is CSVLGGAPGANVLTF.